These 26 T cell receptor beta chains came from one sample sequenced in a study of shared clonotypes between healthy human individuals. TCRdb keeps only in-frame clones here, not all; method: immunoSEQ multiplex PCR. The sample lists about 1.1 million clones; about 80% were seen once. Sequenced input: memory CD4+ T cells from PBMCs. Subset noted: CD45RA-negative fraction. All receptors derive from a man between 18 and 29 years old in good health. Some clones in this sample may be carry-over from other donors' samples.

This chain uses TRBV6-5 with TRBJ1-2, with TRBD1 identical over 7 bases. The V gene end was trimmed by 5 bases and the J gene end by 4 bases; junction bases not matched to a gene: 10. Per the germline V gene, CDR1 is MNHEY and CDR2 is SVGAGI. The CDR3 length is 15 residues. CDR3 region: CASSIYRGRGYGYTF. For the CDR3, the DNA is TGTGCCAGCAGTATCTACAGGGGAAGGGGCTATGGCTACACCTTC.

This chain joins TRBV27 and TRBJ2-1; 11 bases map to TRBD2. CDR3 length equals 16 residues. V shed 6 bases and J 4 bases; nucleotides not matched to a gene: 8. Germline V gene lookup returns CDR1 MNHEY and CDR2 SMNVEV (reference sequence). CDR3 DNA: TGTGCCAGCAGGCACCTCGGGACTAGCGGATACAATGAGCAGTTCTTC. It codes for CASRHLGTSGYNEQFF.

This chain uses TRBV11-2 with TRBJ1-2, with no clear D. V lost 5 bases and J 7 bases, leaving 11 bases between the germline ends. Germline-derived CDR1 and CDR2 are SGHAT and FQNNGV. This CDR3 comprises 12 residues. The CDR3 DNA reads TGTGCCAGCAGCCCAGAAAGGGTTGGCTACACCTTC. Translated, it gives CASSPERVGYTF.

The chain is built from TRBV27 and TRBJ2-7, with D possibly matching TRBD1 (6 bases). This CDR3 is 13 amino acids long. Looked up from germline, CDR1 is MNHEY and CDR2 is SMNVEV (reference sequence). The germline V and J ends were trimmed by 3 bases and 2 bases, with 8 bases remaining between them. The CDR3 region has the DNA TGTGCCAGCAGTTTGCAGGGGCCCTACGAGCAGTACTTC. The encoded protein is CASSLQGPYEQYF.

Many counts were recorded for this clone. The genes are TRBV30 and TRBJ1-2, with a weak D call TRBD1 (5 bases). Germline assignment: CDR1 GTSNPN and CDR2 SVGIG (reference sequence). Trimming shortened V by 8 bases and J by 0 bases, and 22 bases separated the two germline ends. CDR3 length: 16 residues. The CDR3 region is CARTPPGQSANYGYTF. The CDR3 coding sequence is TGTGCCCGGACACCCCCGGGTCAATCGGCTAACTATGGCTACACCTTC.

This clone was found once. J is TRBJ1-2 and V is TRBV10-3; TRBD1 is a possible D gene (6 bases). Germline V CDR1 and CDR2: ENHRY, SYGVKD. Trimming pared 6 bases from V and 6 bases from J, leaving 14 bases between. This CDR3 is 13 amino acids long. CDR3 loop: CAISPQGQNGYTF. CDR3 DNA: TGTGCCATCAGCCCGCAAGGACAGAATGGCTACACCTTC.

This chain uses TRBV6-1 with TRBJ2-7; the match to TRBD2 covers 10 bases. The length of the CDR3 is 15 residues. Germline trimming cut 6 bases from V and 6 bases from J; bases unmatched to any gene: 11. Germline assignment: CDR1 MNHNS and CDR2 SASEGT. The DNA of the CDR3 is TGTGCCAGCAGGAATTTAGCGGGGGGAACAGCCGAGCAGTACTTC. This codes for CASRNLAGGTAEQYF.

The chain joins TRBV28 to TRBJ1-2, with a tentative D call TRBD1 (5 bases). V was trimmed by 3 bases and J by 2 bases, leaving 7 bases between them. The CDR3 spans 13 residues. Germline CDR1 reads MDHEN; CDR2 reads SYDVKM. This CDR3 reads CASSLSGNYGYTF. Written as DNA, the CDR3 is TGTGCCAGCAGTTTGTCAGGGAACTATGGCTACACCTTC.

The chain carries TRBV7-2 and TRBJ2-7; TRBD2 is a possible D gene (7 bases). The CDR3 length is 14 residues. Germline V CDR1 and CDR2: SGHTA, FQGNSA. Between the trimmed V and J ends, which lost 5 bases and 5 bases, there was a span of 16 bases. In DNA form, the CDR3 reads TGTGCCAGCAGCCGATACGGGGGGCAAGACGAGCAGTACTTC. It yields the protein CASSRYGGQDEQYF.

In its sample, this clone was seen once. V is TRBV7-8 and J is TRBJ1-1; 7 nucleotides align to TRBD1. Trimming cost V 7 bases and J 1 base; bases outside gene matches: 9. CDR1 and CDR2 (germline): SGHVS, FQNEAQ. The CDR3 covers 15 residues. In nucleotides, the CDR3 is TGTGCCAGCACCCTAAAAACAGGGGCGAACACTGAAGCTTTCTTT. It translates to CASTLKTGANTEAFF.

This clone has just one count. The chain combines TRBV7-2 with TRBJ2-7, with a possible D match to TRBD2 (6 bases). Trimming removed 2 bases at V and 0 bases at J, with 8 bases between. The V gene's germline CDR1 is SGHTA and CDR2 FQGNSA. This CDR3 comprises 14 residues. The CDR3: CASSLPTSSYEQYF. The CDR3 nucleotides are TGTGCCAGCAGCTTACCGACTAGCTCCTACGAGCAGTACTTC.

This clone was detected ten times or more. V is TRBV5-4 and J is TRBJ2-7, with D perhaps matching TRBD2 (5 bases). The CDR3 consists of 15 residues. V was pared by 0 bases and J by 5 bases, with 15 bases between. Looked up from germline, CDR1 is SGHNT and CDR2 is YYREEE (reference sequence). In DNA form, the CDR3 reads TGTGCCAGCAGCTTGGTTTTGGGAGTAGGAAACGAGCAGTACTTC. This codes for CASSLVLGVGNEQYF.

The J gene is TRBJ2-1, the V gene TRBV27; 8 positions agree with TRBD2. V shed 4 bases, J shed 2 bases, and the junction held 7 bases outside the gene matches. Germline CDR1 and CDR2: MNHEY and SMNVEV (reference sequence). CDR3 length: 16 amino acids. This CDR3 is CASSSSLAGTYNEQFF. In nucleotides, the CDR3 is TGTGCCAGCAGTTCTTCTTTAGCGGGAACCTACAATGAGCAGTTCTTC.

The chain joins TRBV29-1 to TRBJ2-3; tentatively, D is TRBD2 (6 bases). Germline CDR1 reads SQVTM; CDR2 reads ANQGSEA. The CDR3 extends over 11 amino acids. Trimming shortened V by 6 bases and J by 9 bases, and 13 bases separated the two germline ends. The CDR3 bases are TGCAGCGTGCGACTAGTCGACACGCAGTATTTT. Encoded protein: CSVRLVDTQYF.

This clone was seen a few times. The chain carries TRBV28 and TRBJ2-7; TRBD2 matches at 9 bases. J was trimmed by 0 bases and V by 5 bases; bases with no gene match: 5. Germline V gives CDR1 MDHEN, CDR2 SYDVKM. The CDR3 loop spans 15 amino acids. The DNA for the CDR3 is TGTGCCAGCAGTCTAAATAGCGGGGGCTCCTACGAGCAGTACTTC. Protein product: CASSLNSGGSYEQYF.

The V call is TRBV6-5, the J call TRBJ2-7; D gene ambiguous. CDR1 and CDR2 (germline): MNHEY, SVGAGI. Trimming shortened V by 2 bases and J by 3 bases, and 11 bases separated the two germline ends. This CDR3 contains 14 residues. Written as DNA, the CDR3 is TGTGCCAGCAGTTACAGGCACCAAATCTACGAGCAGTACTTC. Its protein is CASSYRHQIYEQYF.

V gene TRBV5-1 combines with J gene TRBJ1-5; a weak D match, TRBD1 (6 bases). The V gene lost 4 bases and the J gene lost 7 bases, with 18 bases spanning the gap. Looked up from germline, CDR1 is SGHRS and CDR2 is YFSETQ. The CDR3 runs 15 residues. The CDR3 reads CASSESGTTYQPQHF. CDR3 DNA: TGCGCCAGCAGCGAATCCGGGACAACCTACCAGCCCCAGCATTTT. Looking up the rest from reference TRBV5-1 and TRBJ1-5 gives the full variable domain: KAGVTQTPRYLIKTRGQQVTLSCSPISGHRSVSWYQQTPGQGLQFLFEYFSETQRNKGNFPGRFSGRQFSNSRSEMNVSTLELGDSALYLCASSESGTTYQPQHFGDGTRLSIL.

The genes are TRBV11-2 and TRBJ1-1; tentative D call: TRBD1 (5 bases). Trimming removed 1 base from V and 0 bases from J, with 9 bases in between. Germline CDR1 SGHAT, CDR2 FQNNGV. The CDR3 runs 15 residues. CDR3 sequence (DNA): TGTGCCAGCAGCTTAGGACAGTCCCTGAACACTGAAGCTTTCTTT. Amino acid sequence: CASSLGQSLNTEAFF.

The sample holds many counts of this clone. The CDR3 region is CASSAGNYGYTF. The CDR3 nucleotides read TGTGCCAGCAGTGCAGGGAACTATGGCTACACCTTC. The rearrangement joins TRBV6-6 to TRBJ1-2, with D perhaps TRBD1 (5 bases). V was trimmed by 5 bases and J by 2 bases, leaving 6 bases between them. CDR1 MNHNY and CDR2 SVGAGI come from the germline V gene (reference sequence). CDR3 length equals 12 residues.

This chain joins TRBV18 and TRBJ2-3, with 7 bases that match TRBD1. V lost 0 bases to trimming and J lost 3 bases; unmatched junction nucleotides: 6. Germline CDR1 and CDR2: KGHSH and LQKENI. This CDR3 spans 16 amino acids. The CDR3, as DNA: TGTGCCAGCTCACCACCGGCAGGGGGTATAACAGATACGCAGTATTTT. It specifies CASSPPAGGITDTQYF. The full variable domain, in which reference TRBV18 and TRBJ2-3 provide the parts outside the CDR3, is NAGVMQNPRHLVRRRGQEARLRCSPMKGHSHVYWYRQLPEEGLKFMVYLQKENIIDESGMPKERFSAEFPKEGPSILRIQQVVRGDSAAYFCASSPPAGGITDTQYFGPGTRLTVL.

The V and J genes are TRBV4-1 and TRBJ2-7; D might be TRBD1 or TRBD2, each matching 5 bases. Germline CDR1 is MGHRA and CDR2 is YSYEKL. CDR3 length: 14 residues. Deletions cut 4 bases from V and 2 bases from J, with 12 bases between. The chain's CDR3 is CASSLGTKAYEQYF. As DNA, the CDR3 is TGCGCCAGCAGCCTCGGGACCAAGGCCTACGAGCAGTACTTC.

CDR3: CASNSDREYNQPQHF. In nucleotides, the CDR3 is TGTGCCAGCAACTCTGACCGGGAATATAATCAGCCCCAGCATTTT. The chain has TRBV28 and TRBJ1-5; no definite D call. Trimming stripped 7 bases from V and 4 bases from J, with 17 bases between. The CDR3 runs to 15 residues. Germline V gives CDR1 MDHEN, CDR2 SYDVKM. The entire variable domain, with the rest obtained from reference TRBV28 and TRBJ1-5, is as follows: DVKVTQSSRYLVKRTGEKVFLECVQDMDHENMFWYRQDPGLGLRLIYFSYDVKMKEKGDIPEGYSVSREKKERFSLILESASTNQTSMYLCASNSDREYNQPQHFGDGTRLSIL.

The genes are TRBV7-2 and TRBJ2-1; D is unresolved. This CDR3 is 16 amino acids long. Per germline, CDR1 SGHTA and CDR2 FQGNSA. V lost 1 base and J lost 3, with 13 bases in between. Here the CDR3 reads CASSLDLSSGYNEQFF. The CDR3 nucleotides read TGTGCCAGCAGCTTAGATCTGAGCTCGGGCTACAATGAGCAGTTCTTC. Full variable domain (remainder filled in from reference TRBV7-2 and TRBJ2-1): GAGVSQSPSNKVTEKGKDVELRCDPISGHTALYWYRQSLGQGLEFLIYFQGNSAPDKSGLPSDRFSAERTGGSVSTLTIQRTQQEDSAVYLCASSLDLSSGYNEQFFGPGTRLTVL.

The chain couples TRBV7-2 to TRBJ1-2; D call uncertain. Germline V gene sequence: CDR1 SGHTA, CDR2 FQGNSA. The CDR3 runs to 14 residues. V was cut by 1 base and J by 5 bases, with 11 bases left in between. The CDR3 DNA follows: TGTGCCAGCAGCTTAGGAGGGTTCGGATATGGCTACACCTTC. Its protein is CASSLGGFGYGYTF.

The chain carries TRBV14 and TRBJ1-4; tentative D call: TRBD1 (6 bases). The germline V gene encodes CDR1 SGHDN and CDR2 FVKESK. The CDR3 consists of 15 residues. V was clipped by 3 bases and J by 7 bases, with 15 bases between them. The CDR3 coding sequence is TGTGCCAGCAGCCATTTCAGGGGAACAGCTGAAAAACTGTTTTTT. Protein product: CASSHFRGTAEKLFF.

This clone was recorded only once. The genes are TRBV27 and TRBJ2-7; D could derive from TRBD1 or TRBD2 (5 bases each). Deletions cut 4 bases from V and 3 bases from J, with 16 bases between. In germline, CDR1 is MNHEY, CDR2 SMNVEV (reference sequence). This CDR3 region has 15 residues. Written as DNA, the CDR3 is TGTGCCAGCAGTTGGCCAGGGACGGCCCGCTACGAGCAGTACTTC. Protein product: CASSWPGTARYEQYF.